Listed here is a single T cell receptor (beta chain). The data were obtained in a study of T cell responses to AZD1222 COVID-19 vaccine. Sequenced by immunoSEQ multiplex PCR; TCRdb stores in-frame clones only, minus some. The sample includes 57,000 or so clones, roughly 85% seen only once; the top ten take around 20%. This CDR3 contains 15 residues. Germline values: CDR1 SGHTA, CDR2 FQGNSA. Trimming shortened V by 5 bases and J by 6 bases, and 16 bases separated the two germline ends. The sequence was obtained from an adult in good health. The rearrangement uses TRBV7-2 and TRBJ2-2; D unclear. The specimen comprised peripheral blood, sampled on day 0 of MenACWY control vaccination. The CDR3 region has the DNA TGTGCCAGCAGCAAGGAGCGCGTTTTGGCCGGGGAGCTGTTTTTT. It yields the protein CASSKERVLAGELFF.